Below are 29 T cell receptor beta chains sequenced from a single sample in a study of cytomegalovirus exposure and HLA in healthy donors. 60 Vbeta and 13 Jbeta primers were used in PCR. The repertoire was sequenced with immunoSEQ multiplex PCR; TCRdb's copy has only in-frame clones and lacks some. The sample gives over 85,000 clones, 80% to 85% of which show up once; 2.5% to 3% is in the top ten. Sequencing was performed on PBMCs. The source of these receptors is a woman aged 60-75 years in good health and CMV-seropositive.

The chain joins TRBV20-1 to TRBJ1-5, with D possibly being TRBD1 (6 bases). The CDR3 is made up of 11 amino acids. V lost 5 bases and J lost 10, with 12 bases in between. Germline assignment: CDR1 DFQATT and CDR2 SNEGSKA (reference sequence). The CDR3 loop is CSALQGSPQHF. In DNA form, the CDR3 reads TGCAGTGCTTTACAGGGTTCACCCCAGCATTTT.

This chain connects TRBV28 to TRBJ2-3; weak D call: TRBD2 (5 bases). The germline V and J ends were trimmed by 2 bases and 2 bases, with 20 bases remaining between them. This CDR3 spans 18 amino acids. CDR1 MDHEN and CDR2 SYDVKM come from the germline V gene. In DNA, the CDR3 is TGTGCCAGCAGTTTAAGCCCGGGATTGGGCAGTCTCACAGATACGCAGTATTTT. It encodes CASSLSPGLGSLTDTQYF.

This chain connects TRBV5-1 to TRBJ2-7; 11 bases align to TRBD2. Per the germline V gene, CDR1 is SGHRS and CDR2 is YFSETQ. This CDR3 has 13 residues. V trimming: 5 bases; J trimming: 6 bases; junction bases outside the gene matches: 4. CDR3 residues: CASRTSGIGEQYF. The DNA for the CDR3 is TGCGCCAGCAGGACTAGCGGGATCGGCGAGCAGTACTTC.

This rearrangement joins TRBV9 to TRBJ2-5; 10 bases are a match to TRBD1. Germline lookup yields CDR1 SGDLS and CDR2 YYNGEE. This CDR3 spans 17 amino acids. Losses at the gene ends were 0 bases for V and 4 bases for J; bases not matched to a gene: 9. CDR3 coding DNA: TGTGCCAGCAGCGTAGCGGGGGGGGGACAGGGGTCAGAGACCCAGTACTTC. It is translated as CASSVAGGGQGSETQYF.

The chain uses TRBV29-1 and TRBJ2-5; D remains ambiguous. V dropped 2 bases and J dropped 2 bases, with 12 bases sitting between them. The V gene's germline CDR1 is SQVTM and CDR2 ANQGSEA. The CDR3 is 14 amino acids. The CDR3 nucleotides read TGCAGCGTTGAATGGGCAGCCTCACAAGAGACCCAGTACTTC. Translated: CSVEWAASQETQYF.

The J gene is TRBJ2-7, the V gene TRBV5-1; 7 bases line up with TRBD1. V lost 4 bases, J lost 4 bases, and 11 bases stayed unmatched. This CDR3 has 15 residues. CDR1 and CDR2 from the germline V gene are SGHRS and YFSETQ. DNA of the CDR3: TGCGCCAGCAGCCCGACCGGGACAGCCCTATACGAGCAGTACTTC. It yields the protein CASSPTGTALYEQYF.

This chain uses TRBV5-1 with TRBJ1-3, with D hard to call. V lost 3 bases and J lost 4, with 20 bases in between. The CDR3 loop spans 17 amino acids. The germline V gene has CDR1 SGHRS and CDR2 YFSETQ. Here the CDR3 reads CASSSKPLIVAGNTIYF. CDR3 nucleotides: TGCGCCAGCAGCTCGAAACCCCTCATAGTAGCGGGAAACACCATATATTTT.

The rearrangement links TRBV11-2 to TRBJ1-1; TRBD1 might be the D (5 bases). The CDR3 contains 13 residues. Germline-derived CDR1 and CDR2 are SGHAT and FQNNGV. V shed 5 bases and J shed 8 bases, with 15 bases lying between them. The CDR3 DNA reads TGTGCCAGCAGCACAGACCCCGGGGGGGAAGCTTTCTTT. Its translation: CASSTDPGGEAFF.

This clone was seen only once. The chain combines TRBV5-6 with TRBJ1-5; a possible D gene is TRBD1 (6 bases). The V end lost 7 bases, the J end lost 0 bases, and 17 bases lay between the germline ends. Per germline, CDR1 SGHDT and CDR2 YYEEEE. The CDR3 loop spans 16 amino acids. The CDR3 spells CASSQQGYYSNQPQHF. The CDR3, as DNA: TGTGCCAGCTCGCAACAGGGATATTATAGCAATCAGCCCCAGCATTTT.

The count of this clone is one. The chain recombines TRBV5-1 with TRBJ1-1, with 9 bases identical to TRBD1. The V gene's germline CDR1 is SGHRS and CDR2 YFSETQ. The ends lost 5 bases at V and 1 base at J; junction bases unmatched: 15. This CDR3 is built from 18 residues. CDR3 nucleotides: TGCGCCAGCAGAAGAGGGACAGGGTCGGCCCTGGGGAACACTGAAGCTTTCTTT. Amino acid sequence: CASRRGTGSALGNTEAFF.

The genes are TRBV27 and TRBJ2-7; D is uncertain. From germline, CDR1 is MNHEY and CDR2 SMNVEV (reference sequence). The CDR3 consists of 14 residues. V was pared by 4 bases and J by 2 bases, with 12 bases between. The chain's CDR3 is CASSSPGIPYEQYF. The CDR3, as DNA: TGTGCCAGCAGTTCCCCCGGTATTCCCTACGAGCAGTACTTC.

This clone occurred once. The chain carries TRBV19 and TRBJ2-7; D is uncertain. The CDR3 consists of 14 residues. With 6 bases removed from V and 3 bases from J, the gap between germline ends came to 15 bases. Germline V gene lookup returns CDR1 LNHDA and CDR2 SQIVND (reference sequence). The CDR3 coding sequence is TGTGCCAGTAGGATATTAGCAATTCGCTACGAGCAGTACTTC. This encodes CASRILAIRYEQYF.

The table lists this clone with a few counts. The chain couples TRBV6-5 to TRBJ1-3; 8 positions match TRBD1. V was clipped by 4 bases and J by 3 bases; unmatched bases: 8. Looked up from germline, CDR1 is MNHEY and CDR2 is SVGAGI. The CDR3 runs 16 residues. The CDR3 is CASSSDRTGIGNTIYF. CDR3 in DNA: TGTGCCAGCAGTTCGGATCGGACAGGGATTGGAAACACCATATATTTT.

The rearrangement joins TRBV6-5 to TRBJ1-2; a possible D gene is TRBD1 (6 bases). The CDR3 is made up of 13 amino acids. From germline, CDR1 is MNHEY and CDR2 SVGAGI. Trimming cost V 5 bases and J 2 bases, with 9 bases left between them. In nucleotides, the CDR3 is TGTGCCAGCAGTCTGGACAGCAACTATGGCTACACCTTC. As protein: CASSLDSNYGYTF.

The CDR3 spells CASSSLAGTGNEKLFF. Written as DNA, the CDR3 is TGTGCCAGCAGCAGCCTGGCCGGGACAGGTAATGAAAAACTGTTTTTT. The rearrangement joins TRBV4-2 to TRBJ1-4, with 8 bases identical to TRBD1. The V and J ends lost 5 bases and 4 bases, in that order; junction bases with no gene match: 9. Per the germline V gene, CDR1 is LGHNA and CDR2 is YNFKEQ. The CDR3 extends over 16 amino acids.

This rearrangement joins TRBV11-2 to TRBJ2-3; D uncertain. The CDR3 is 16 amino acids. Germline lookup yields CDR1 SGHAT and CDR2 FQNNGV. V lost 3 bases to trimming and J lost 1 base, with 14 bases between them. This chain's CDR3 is CASSFEMAERTDTQYF. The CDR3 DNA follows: TGTGCCAGCAGCTTTGAGATGGCGGAACGCACAGATACGCAGTATTTT.

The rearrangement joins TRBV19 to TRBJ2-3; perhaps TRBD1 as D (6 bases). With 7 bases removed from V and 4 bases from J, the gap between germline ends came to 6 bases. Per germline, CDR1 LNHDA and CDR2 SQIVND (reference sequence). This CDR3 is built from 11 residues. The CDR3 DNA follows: TGTGCCAGTAAGGGGGCAGATACGCAGTATTTT. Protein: CASKGADTQYF. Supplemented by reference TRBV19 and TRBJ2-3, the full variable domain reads DGGITQSPKYLFRKEGQNVTLSCEQNLNHDAMYWYRQDPGQGLRLIYYSQIVNDFQKGDIAEGYSVSREKKESFPLTVTSAQKNPTAFYLCASKGADTQYFGPGTRLTVL.

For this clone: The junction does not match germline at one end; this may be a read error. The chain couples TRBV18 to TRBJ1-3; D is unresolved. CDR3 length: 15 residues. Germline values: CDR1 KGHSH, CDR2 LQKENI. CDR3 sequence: CASLPLYSSGNTIYF. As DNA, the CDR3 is TGTGCCAGCTTACCACTTTACAGCTCTGGAAACACCATATATTTT.

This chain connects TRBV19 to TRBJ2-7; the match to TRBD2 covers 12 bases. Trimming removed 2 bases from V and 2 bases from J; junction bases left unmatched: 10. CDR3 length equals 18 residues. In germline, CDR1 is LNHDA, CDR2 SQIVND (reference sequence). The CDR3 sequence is CASSIWASGRAGTYEQYF. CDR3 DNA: TGTGCCAGTAGTATATGGGCTAGCGGGAGGGCCGGGACCTACGAGCAGTACTTC.

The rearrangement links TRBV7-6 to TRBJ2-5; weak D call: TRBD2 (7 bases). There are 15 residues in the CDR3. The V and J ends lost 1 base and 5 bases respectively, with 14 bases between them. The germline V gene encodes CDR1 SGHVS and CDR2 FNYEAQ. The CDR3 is CASSLVGGGPETQYF. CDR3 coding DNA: TGTGCCAGCAGCTTAGTAGGGGGAGGGCCGGAGACCCAGTACTTC.

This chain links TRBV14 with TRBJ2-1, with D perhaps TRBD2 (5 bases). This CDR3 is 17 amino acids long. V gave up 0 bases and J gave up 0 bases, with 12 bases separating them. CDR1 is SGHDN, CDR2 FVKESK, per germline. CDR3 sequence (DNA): TGTGCCAGCAGCCAAGATGGTTTCGGGGTCTCCTACAATGAGCAGTTCTTC. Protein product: CASSQDGFGVSYNEQFF.

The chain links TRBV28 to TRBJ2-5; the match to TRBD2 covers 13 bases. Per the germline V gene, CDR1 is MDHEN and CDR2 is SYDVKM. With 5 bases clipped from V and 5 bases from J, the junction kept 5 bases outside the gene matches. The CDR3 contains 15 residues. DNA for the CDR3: TGTGCCAGCAGTGCCGGGACTAGCGGGATTGAGACCCAGTACTTC. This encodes CASSAGTSGIETQYF. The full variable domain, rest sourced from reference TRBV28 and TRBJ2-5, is DVKVTQSSRYLVKRTGEKVFLECVQDMDHENMFWYRQDPGLGLRLIYFSYDVKMKEKGDIPEGYSVSREKKERFSLILESASTNQTSMYLCASSAGTSGIETQYFGPGTRLLVL.

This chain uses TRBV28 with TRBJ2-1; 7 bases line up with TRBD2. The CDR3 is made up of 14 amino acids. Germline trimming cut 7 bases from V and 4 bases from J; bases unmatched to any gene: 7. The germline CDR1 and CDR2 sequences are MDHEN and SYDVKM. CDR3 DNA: TGTGCCAGCATAGGGAGGGACTTATACAATGAGCAGTTCTTC. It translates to CASIGRDLYNEQFF.

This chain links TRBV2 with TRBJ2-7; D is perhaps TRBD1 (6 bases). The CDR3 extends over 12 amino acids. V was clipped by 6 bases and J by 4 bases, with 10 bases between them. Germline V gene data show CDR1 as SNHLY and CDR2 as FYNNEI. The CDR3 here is CASRAQGYEQYF. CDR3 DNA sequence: TGTGCCAGCAGAGCACAGGGATACGAGCAGTACTTC.

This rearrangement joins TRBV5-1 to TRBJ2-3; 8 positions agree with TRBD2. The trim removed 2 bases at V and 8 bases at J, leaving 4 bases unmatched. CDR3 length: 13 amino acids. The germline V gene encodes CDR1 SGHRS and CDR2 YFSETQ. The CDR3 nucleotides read TGCGCCAGCAGCTTAGCGGGAGTCGGTACGCAGTATTTT. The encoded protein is CASSLAGVGTQYF.

CDR3 in amino acids: CASSPGVGRAPYEQYF. The CDR3 DNA is TGCGCCAGCAGCCCGGGGGTCGGGAGGGCCCCCTACGAGCAGTACTTC. This chain connects TRBV5-1 to TRBJ2-7; 8 bases are a match to TRBD2. After removal of 4 bases from V and 2 bases from J, the junction contained 11 bases not matched to a gene. The CDR3 has 16 amino acids. The germline V gene encodes CDR1 SGHRS and CDR2 YFSETQ.

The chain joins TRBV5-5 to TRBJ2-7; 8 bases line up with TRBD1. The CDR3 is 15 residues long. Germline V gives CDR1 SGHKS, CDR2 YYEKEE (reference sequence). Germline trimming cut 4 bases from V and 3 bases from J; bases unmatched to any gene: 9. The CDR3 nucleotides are TGTGCCAGCAGCCGGACGGGACAGGCGGACTACGAGCAGTACTTC. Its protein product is CASSRTGQADYEQYF.

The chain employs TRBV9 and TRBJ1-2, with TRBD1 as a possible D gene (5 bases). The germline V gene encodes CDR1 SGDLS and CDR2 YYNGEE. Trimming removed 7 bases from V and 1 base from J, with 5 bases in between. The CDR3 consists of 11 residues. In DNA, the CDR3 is TGTGCCAGCGACAGTAACTATGGCTACACCTTC. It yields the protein CASDSNYGYTF.

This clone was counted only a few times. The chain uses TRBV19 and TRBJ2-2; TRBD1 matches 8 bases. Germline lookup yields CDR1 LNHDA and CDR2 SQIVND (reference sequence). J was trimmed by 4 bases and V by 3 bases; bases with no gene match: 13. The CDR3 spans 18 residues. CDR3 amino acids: CASSIGRLAGGTTGELFF. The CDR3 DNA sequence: TGTGCCAGTAGTATCGGGCGCCTGGCAGGGGGCACCACCGGGGAGCTGTTTTTT.